The clone carrying this T cell receptor (beta chain) occurred once. Its antigen is undetermined. These data come from a study of OX40 agonist ivuxolimab in advanced cancers. CDR1 SGHRS and CDR2 YFSETQ come from the germline V gene. V shed 2 bases and J shed 5 bases, with 16 bases lying between them. This CDR3 has 15 amino acids. Sequencing used immunoSEQ multiplex PCR; TCRdb keeps in-frame clones, though not all of them. The table lists about 58,000 clones, approximately 87% of them singletons. Broader study findings: The CD4+ and CD8+ T cells in the blood had expanded clonally by week 6 at 0.1 to 3.0 mg/kg. Some of the nonresponding patients also showed low levels of normalized T-cell clonal expansion. CD8+ T cells (on average) carried more expanded clones than CD4+ T cells. The study found among the lowest clonal expansion in partial responders at 0.1-3.0 mg/kg.

The TCR was taken from an adult with an advanced solid tumor such as melanoma, head and neck, liver or kidney cancer. The chain is built from TRBV5-1 and TRBJ2-5, with TRBD2 as a possible D gene (6 bases). This material consisted of CD4+ or CD8+ T cells sorted from blood, taken in a trial of the OX40 agonist ivuxolimab. In nucleotides, the CDR3 is TGCGCCAGCAGCTTTAGAGGGACTCAGGAGGAGACCCAGTACTTC. Its protein is CASSFRGTQEETQYF.